This TCR beta chain was sequenced during a study of blood T cell repertoires in COVID-19. Study as a whole: Italy, Spain and the United States were the sources of the convalescent and acute COVID-19 samples. T cells, B-cell-depleted T cells, or PBMCs supplied cDNA or gDNA.

Germline loops: CDR1 SGHRS, CDR2 YFSETQ. Trimming took off 0 bases at V and 7 bases at J, with 8 bases between the two ends. The CDR3 spans 13 residues. About this clone itself: In the same sample, other DNA sequences code for this CDR3.

In the original processing: Nucleated cell counts were estimated from reference gene primer amplification. Libraries were prepared by immunoSEQ multiplex PCR; TCRdb keeps only in-frame clonotypes and omits some of them. V, J and clone size were drawn from that table, and D and trimming were deduced from the DNA. The sample has almost 250,000 clones, approximately 86% seen once. V and J are TRBV5-1 and TRBJ1-3; D remains unclear. This receptor was obtained from a woman aged 55-75 years who had recovered from COVID-19. Sequenced input: peripheral blood. The CDR3, as DNA: TGCGCCAGCAGCTTGGGTGGGGAGAACACCATATATTTT. The encoded protein is CASSLGGENTIYF.